Each of the 3 T cell receptor beta chains below was sequenced from the same sample in a study of T cell repertoires in cytomegalovirus infection. TCRdb re-derived calls from the reads in MiXCR, one entry per CDR3 protein. This sample has 80,000 or so distinct CDR3 sequences, with roughly 39% found just once. No antigen has been identified for these receptors. Source: CD8+ T cells from cultured PBMCs, taken from culture after CMV antigen stimulation. These receptors originate from a human donor in good health (CMV status not recorded). Some clones in this sample may be carry-over from other donors' samples.

The chain joins TRBV11-2 to TRBJ2-5, with 7 bases aligning to TRBD1. The CDR3 sequence is 15 residues long. After removal of 6 bases from V and 2 bases from J, the junction contained 9 bases not matched to a gene. The germline V gene has CDR1 SGHAT and CDR2 FQNNGV. CDR3 region: CASSSGQVIQETQYF. CDR3 nucleotides: TGTGCCAGCAGTTCCGGACAGGTCATTCAAGAGACCCAGTACTTC.

The chain combines TRBV6-1 with TRBJ1-1, with D perhaps matching TRBD1 (6 bases). CDR3 length: 14 residues. Germline V gene lookup returns CDR1 MNHNS and CDR2 SASEGT. V dropped 5 bases and J dropped 3 bases, with 13 bases sitting between them. The CDR3 region has the DNA TGTGCCAGCAGTTGGTACAGGGACCACACTGAAGCTTTCTTT. This gives the protein CASSWYRDHTEAFF.

The V gene is TRBV12-3 or TRBV12-4, the J gene TRBJ1-4, with 7 bases aligning to TRBD1. V was pared by 6 bases and J by 8 bases, with 9 bases of the junction left unmatched. This CDR3 is 14 amino acids long. CDR3 sequence reads: CASRGGTVDEKLFF. The CDR3, as DNA: TGTGCCAGCAGGGGAGGGACAGTCGACGAAAAACTGTTTTTT.